The present T cell receptor (beta chain) was sequenced within a study of OX40 agonist ivuxolimab in advanced cancers. Enrollment shut out patients with autoimmune disease history or systemic immunosuppression. With regard to this clone: Its target is not known.

Repertoires were generated with immunoSEQ multiplex PCR, while TCRdb's copy carries only in-frame clones and drops some. The sample carries fewer than 20,000 clones, around 74% recorded once. Study-wide points: The average count of expanded clones was higher among CD8+ T cells than among CD4+. Partial responders receiving 0.1-3.0 mg/kg showed among the lowest clonal expansion.

This CDR3 comprises 14 residues. Germline lookup yields CDR1 PRHDT and CDR2 FYEKMQ (reference sequence). V lost 5 bases and J lost 4, with 14 bases in between. This TCR came from an adult with an advanced solid tumor such as melanoma, head and neck, liver or kidney cancer. The chain combines TRBV13 with TRBJ1-2; possible D gene TRBD1, 6 bases. Sequences were derived from CD4+ or CD8+ T cells sorted from blood, sampled in a trial of the OX40 agonist ivuxolimab. Here the CDR3 reads CASSLGQGLYGYTF. The DNA of the CDR3 is TGTGCCAGCAGCCTGGGGCAGGGGCTCTATGGCTACACCTTC.